This is a list of T cell receptor beta chains from one sample in a study of OX40 agonist ivuxolimab in advanced cancers. Here immunoSEQ multiplex PCR was the method, and the copy in TCRdb shows in-frame clones only, minus some. This table has tens of thousands of clones, approximately 89% appearing once. Sequences were derived from CD4+ or CD8+ T cells sorted from blood, sampled in a trial of the OX40 agonist ivuxolimab. These receptors all come from an adult with an advanced solid tumor such as melanoma, head and neck, liver or kidney cancer. CDR3s include the opening cysteine and the closing phenylalanine or tryptophan. The D gene is left open where the match is weak. The size of a clone is reported for some rows only, either as once, few or many, or as a class for expanded clones.

D	size	V	length	J	DNA	CDR3
NA	few	TRBV7-2	13	TRBJ2-5	TGTGCCAGCAGCTTCGGGGGAGCAGAGACCCAGTACTTC	CASSFGGAETQYF
TRBD1	NA	TRBV19	14	TRBJ2-1	TGTGCCAGCCATGGGACAGGGGGAACCAATGAGCAGTTCTTC	CASHGTGGTNEQFF
NA	NA	TRBV28	14	TRBJ2-7	TGTGCCAGCACCCTCCTCGGGACACCCTACGAGCAGTACTTC	CASTLLGTPYEQYF
NA	NA	TRBV2	15	TRBJ1-4	TGTGCCAGCAGTGGGGGGGCGGCAACTAATGAAAAACTGTTTTTT	CASSGGAATNEKLFF
NA	NA	TRBV7-2	14	TRBJ2-1	TGTGCCAGCAGCCCCCGACTCCTACTGAATGAGCAGTTCTTC	CASSPRLLLNEQFF
NA	NA	TRBV28	13	TRBJ2-3	TGTGCCAGCAGACCGATCGAAAGAGATACGCAGTATTTT	CASRPIERDTQYF
NA	NA	TRBV2	13	TRBJ2-1	TGTGCCAGCAGGGCCCAGCGGGCTGGTGAGCAGTTCTTC	CASRAQRAGEQFF
NA	once	TRBV28	11	TRBJ2-3	TGTGCCAGCAGTTTCCGGCAGACGCAGTATTTT	CASSFRQTQYF
NA	few	TRBV9	14	TRBJ2-3	TGTGCCAGCAGCCCCCCTTTAAGCACAGATACGCAGTATTTT	CASSPPLSTDTQYF
TRBD1	NA	TRBV2	13	TRBJ1-2	TGTGCCAGCGGTGACAGGGGATACTATGGCTACACCTTC	CASGDRGYYGYTF
NA	NA	TRBV14	14	TRBJ1-4	TGTGCCAGCAGCCAAGCGGAGAGGGTTGAAAAACTGTTTTTT	CASSQAERVEKLFF
NA	once	TRBV2	15	TRBJ2-2	TGTGCCAGCAGTGCTTCCCAGGGTAACACCGGGGAGCTGTTTTTT	CASSASQGNTGELFF
TRBD2	NA	TRBV18	15	TRBJ2-7	TGTGCCAGCTCACCTAGCGGGCGACACTCCTACGAGCAGTACTTC	CASSPSGRHSYEQYF
NA	NA	TRBV28	13	TRBJ2-2	TGTGCCAGCAGTGACCGTGGTTCCGGGGAGCTGTTTTTT	CASSDRGSGELFF
NA	NA	TRBV6-5	13	TRBJ1-2	TGTGCCAGCACCCCGGCGGCGGTGTATGGCTACACCTTC	CASTPAAVYGYTF
NA	NA	TRBV4-3	17	TRBJ2-1	TGCGCCAGCAGCCAAGAGAAGTTCGGGATAGGGGGTAATGAGCAGTTCTTC	CASSQEKFGIGGNEQFF
NA	NA	TRBV28	12	TRBJ2-7	TGTGCCAGCAGCGGGGATCTATACGAGCAGTACTTC	CASSGDLYEQYF
NA	NA	TRBV11-1	13	TRBJ2-5	TGTGCCAGCAGCTTCGGCTCCCAAGAGACCCAGTACTTC	CASSFGSQETQYF
NA	NA	TRBV4-2	14	TRBJ2-3	TGTGCCAGCAGCCAAGAGTGCGGACTAGATACGCAGTATTTT	CASSQECGLDTQYF
TRBD2	NA	TRBV4-2	19	TRBJ2-7	TGTGCCAGCAGCCAACTTTTAGGCGTGGGGACGGGAGGTACGTACGAGCAGTACTTC	CASSQLLGVGTGGTYEQYF
TRBD1	NA	TRBV6-6	15	TRBJ1-2	TGTGCCAGCAGCCTTACCGGGACAGGGGACACCGGCTACACCTTC	CASSLTGTGDTGYTF
TRBD2	NA	TRBV7-2	15	TRBJ2-3	TGTGCCAGCAGCCAAAATGGGCTAGCGGGAGATACGCAGTATTTT	CASSQNGLAGDTQYF
TRBD2	NA	TRBV19	14	TRBJ2-1	TGTGCCAGTAGTATTGGGGAGGGGATCGATGAGCAGTTCTTC	CASSIGEGIDEQFF
NA	NA	TRBV27	15	TRBJ2-7	TGTGCCAGCAGTTTTCGGACCCATAAGGGCTACGAGCAGTACTTC	CASSFRTHKGYEQYF
TRBD2	few	TRBV28	16	TRBJ2-7	TGTGCCAGCAGTTCCCTCAGCGGGGGACGGACCTACGAGCAGTACTTC	CASSSLSGGRTYEQYF
TRBD2	NA	TRBV19	15	TRBJ2-2	TGTGCCAGCACCGCGGGACTAGCGAACACCGGGGAGCTGTTTTTT	CASTAGLANTGELFF
NA	NA	TRBV5-1	14	TRBJ2-7	TGCGCCAGCAACTTGGGCAGGAGCTCCTACGAGCAGTACTTC	CASNLGRSSYEQYF
NA	NA	TRBV9	13	TRBJ2-3	TGTGCCAGCGGGGGTTTGTCGACAGATACGCAGTATTTT	CASGGLSTDTQYF
TRBD2	NA	TRBV19	18	TRBJ2-1	TGTGCCAGTAGTATCGTGGCGGGAGGCCCAAGCTCCTACAATGAGCAGTTCTTC	CASSIVAGGPSSYNEQFF
NA	NA	TRBV27	13	TRBJ2-5	TGTGCCAGCAGTCCCCGGGACCAAGAGACCCAGTACTTC	CASSPRDQETQYF
NA	NA	TRBV7-9	12	TRBJ2-1	TGTGCCAGCAGCCTCCAGGAGGGTGAGCAGTTCTTC	CASSLQEGEQFF